This T cell receptor beta chain was observed in a study of type 1 and type 2 diabetes patients. Background on the study: T cells were magnetically sorted from PBMCs as CD4+ or CD8+ subsets.

The CDR3 spans 14 residues. The V end lost 6 bases, the J end lost 5 bases, and 16 bases lay between the germline ends. The germline V gene has CDR1 MNHEY and CDR2 SVGAGI. Amplification started from genomic DNA. The TCR beta CDR3 region was amplified using 30 forward and 13 reverse primers. TCRdb reprocessed the multiplex PCR reads via MiXCR and lists one record per CDR3 protein. The sample has under 300,000 distinct CDR3 sequences, around 47% seen once; the top ten hold around 15%. Other autoimmune diseases and infections within the past four weeks excluded donors. This receptor was obtained from a young man with type 2 diabetes. The chain recombines TRBV6-5 with TRBJ1-1; D gene ambiguous. The sequencing input was peripheral blood mononuclear cells (PBMCs). The CDR3 loop reads CASRLEEVGTEAFF. CDR3 in DNA: TGTGCCAGCAGGCTCGAGGAGGTGGGAACTGAAGCTTTCTTT.